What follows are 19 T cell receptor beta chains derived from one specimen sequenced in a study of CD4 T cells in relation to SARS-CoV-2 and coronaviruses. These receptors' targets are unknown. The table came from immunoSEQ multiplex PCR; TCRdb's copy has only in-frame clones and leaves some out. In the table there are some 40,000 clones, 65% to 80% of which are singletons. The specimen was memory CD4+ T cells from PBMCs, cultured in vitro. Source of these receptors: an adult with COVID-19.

The CDR3 DNA sequence: TGTGCCTGGGGAGCCGGGACTAGCGGACAAGAGACCCAGTACTTC. Amino acids: CAWGAGTSGQETQYF. The chain carries TRBV30 and TRBJ2-5, with 11 bases aligning to TRBD2. This CDR3 contains 15 residues. Germline values: CDR1 GTSNPN, CDR2 SVGIG (reference sequence). Trimming at V came to 5 bases and at J to 2 bases, leaving 7 bases not matched to a gene.

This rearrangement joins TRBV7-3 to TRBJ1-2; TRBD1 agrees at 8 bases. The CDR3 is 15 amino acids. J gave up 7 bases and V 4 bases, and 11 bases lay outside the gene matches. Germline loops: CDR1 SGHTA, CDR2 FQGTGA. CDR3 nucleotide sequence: TGTGCCAGCAGCTGGGCTCCGGACAGGGATGGTGGCTACACCTTC. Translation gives CASSWAPDRDGGYTF.

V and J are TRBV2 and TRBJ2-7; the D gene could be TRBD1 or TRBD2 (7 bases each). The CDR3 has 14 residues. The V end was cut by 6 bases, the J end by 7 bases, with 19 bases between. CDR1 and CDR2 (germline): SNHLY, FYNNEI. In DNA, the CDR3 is TGTGCCAGCAGGTCCCAGGGGGGGAGTTATGAGCAGTACTTC. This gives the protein CASRSQGGSYEQYF.

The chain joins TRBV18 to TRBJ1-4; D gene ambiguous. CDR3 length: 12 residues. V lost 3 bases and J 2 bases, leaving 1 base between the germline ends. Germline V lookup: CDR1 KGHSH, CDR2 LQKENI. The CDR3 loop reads CASSPTNEKLFF. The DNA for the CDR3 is TGTGCCAGCTCACCCACTAATGAAAAACTGTTTTTT.

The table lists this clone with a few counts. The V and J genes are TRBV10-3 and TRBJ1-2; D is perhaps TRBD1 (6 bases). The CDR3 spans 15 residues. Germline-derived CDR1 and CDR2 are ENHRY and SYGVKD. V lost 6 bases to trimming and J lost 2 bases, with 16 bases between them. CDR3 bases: TGTGCCATCAGCGACAACAGGGAGCTCAACTATGGCTACACCTTC. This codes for CAISDNRELNYGYTF.

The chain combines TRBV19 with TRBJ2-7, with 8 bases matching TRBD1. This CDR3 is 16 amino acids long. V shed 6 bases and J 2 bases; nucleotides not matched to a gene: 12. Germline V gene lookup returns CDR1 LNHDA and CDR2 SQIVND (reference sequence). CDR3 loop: CASRANPGTGTYEQYF. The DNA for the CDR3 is TGTGCCAGTAGAGCAAATCCTGGGACAGGTACCTACGAGCAGTACTTC. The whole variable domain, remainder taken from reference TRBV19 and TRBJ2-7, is DGGITQSPKYLFRKEGQNVTLSCEQNLNHDAMYWYRQDPGQGLRLIYYSQIVNDFQKGDIAEGYSVSREKKESFPLTVTSAQKNPTAFYLCASRANPGTGTYEQYFGPGTRLTVT.

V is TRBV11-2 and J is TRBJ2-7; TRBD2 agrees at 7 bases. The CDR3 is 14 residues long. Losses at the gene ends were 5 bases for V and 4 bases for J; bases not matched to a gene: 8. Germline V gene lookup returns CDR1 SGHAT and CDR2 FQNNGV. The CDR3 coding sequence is TGTGCCAGCAGCCGAGCGGGACTCTCATACGAGCAGTACTTC. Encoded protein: CASSRAGLSYEQYF.

CDR3 protein: CASSLNSADTQYF. The CDR3 DNA reads TGTGCCAGCAGCTTAAATAGCGCAGATACGCAGTATTTT. V and J are TRBV7-3 and TRBJ2-3; possibly TRBD2 for D (5 bases). The CDR3 contains 13 residues. Germline V lookup: CDR1 SGHTA, CDR2 FQGTGA. V was pared by 1 base and J by 4 bases, with 6 bases between.

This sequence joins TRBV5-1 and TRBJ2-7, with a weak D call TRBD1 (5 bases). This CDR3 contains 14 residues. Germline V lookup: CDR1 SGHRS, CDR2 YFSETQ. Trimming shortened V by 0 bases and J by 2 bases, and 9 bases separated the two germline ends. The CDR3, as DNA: TGCGCCAGCAGCTTGGGGGGCCAGCCCTACGAGCAGTACTTC. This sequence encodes CASSLGGQPYEQYF.

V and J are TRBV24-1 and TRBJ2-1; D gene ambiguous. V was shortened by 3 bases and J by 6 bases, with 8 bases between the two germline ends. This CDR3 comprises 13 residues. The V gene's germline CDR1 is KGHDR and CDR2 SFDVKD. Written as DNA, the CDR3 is TGTGCCACCAGTGATCCCGTTCGCAATGAGCAGTTCTTC. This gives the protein CATSDPVRNEQFF.

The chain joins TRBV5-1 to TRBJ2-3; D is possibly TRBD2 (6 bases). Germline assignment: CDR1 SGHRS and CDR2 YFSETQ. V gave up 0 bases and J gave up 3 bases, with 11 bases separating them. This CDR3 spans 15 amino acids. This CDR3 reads CASSLEGLTTDTQYF. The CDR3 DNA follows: TGCGCCAGCAGCTTGGAGGGACTTACAACAGATACGCAGTATTTT.

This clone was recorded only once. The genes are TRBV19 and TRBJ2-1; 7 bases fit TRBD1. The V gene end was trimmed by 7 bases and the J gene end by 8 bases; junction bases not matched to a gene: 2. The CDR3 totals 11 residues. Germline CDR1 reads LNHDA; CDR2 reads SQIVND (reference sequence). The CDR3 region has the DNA TGTGCCAGTATAGACAGGGATGAGCAGTTCTTC. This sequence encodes CASIDRDEQFF.

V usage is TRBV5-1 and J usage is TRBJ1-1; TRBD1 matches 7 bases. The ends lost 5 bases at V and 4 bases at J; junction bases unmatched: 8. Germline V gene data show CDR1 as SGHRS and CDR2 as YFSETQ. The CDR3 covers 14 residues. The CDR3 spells CASRDYRGSTEAFF. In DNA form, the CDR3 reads TGCGCCAGCAGAGATTACAGGGGAAGCACTGAAGCTTTCTTT.

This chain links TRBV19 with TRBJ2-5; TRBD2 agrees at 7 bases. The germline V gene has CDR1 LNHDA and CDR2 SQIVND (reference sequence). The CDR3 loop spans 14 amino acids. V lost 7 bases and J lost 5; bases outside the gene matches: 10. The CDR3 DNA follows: TGTGCCAGTATGTCTCGAGGGACTATGGAGACCCAGTACTTC. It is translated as CASMSRGTMETQYF.

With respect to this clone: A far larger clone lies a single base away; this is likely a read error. DNA of the CDR3: TGTGCCAGCAGCCCTAATGAAAAACTGTTTTTT. Its protein is CASSPNEKLFF. V usage is TRBV28 and J usage is TRBJ1-4, with D uncertain. This CDR3 is 11 amino acids long. Germline lookup yields CDR1 MDHEN and CDR2 SYDVKM. Trimming took 6 bases from V and 3 from J, leaving 2 bases between them.

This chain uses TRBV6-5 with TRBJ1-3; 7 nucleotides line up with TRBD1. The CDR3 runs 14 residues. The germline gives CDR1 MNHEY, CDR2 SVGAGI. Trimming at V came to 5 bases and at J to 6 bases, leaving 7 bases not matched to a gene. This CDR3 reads CASSRTGLVNTIYF. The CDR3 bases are TGTGCCAGCAGTCGGACAGGACTTGTAAACACCATATATTTT.

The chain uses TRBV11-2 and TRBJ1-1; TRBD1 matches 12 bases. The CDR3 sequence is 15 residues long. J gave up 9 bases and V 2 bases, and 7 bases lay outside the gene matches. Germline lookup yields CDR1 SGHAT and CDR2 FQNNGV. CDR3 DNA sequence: TGTGCCAGCAGCTTAACCGGGACAGGGGGCGAGAAAGCTTTCTTT. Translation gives CASSLTGTGGEKAFF.

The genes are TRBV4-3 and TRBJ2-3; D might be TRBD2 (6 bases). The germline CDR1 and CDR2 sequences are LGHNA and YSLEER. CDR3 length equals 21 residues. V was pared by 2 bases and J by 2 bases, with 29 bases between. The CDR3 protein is CASSQFLNGGTAVRNTDTQYF. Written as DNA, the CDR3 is TGCGCCAGCAGCCAATTTTTAAATGGCGGGACCGCGGTCCGCAACACAGATACGCAGTATTTT.

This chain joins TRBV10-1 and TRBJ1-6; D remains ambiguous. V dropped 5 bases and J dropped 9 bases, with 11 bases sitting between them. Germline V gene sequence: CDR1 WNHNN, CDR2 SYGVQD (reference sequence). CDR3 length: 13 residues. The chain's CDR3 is CASSLGVGSPLHF. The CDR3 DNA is TGCGCCAGCAGTTTGGGAGTTGGTTCACCCCTCCACTTT.